Below, 22 T cell receptor beta chains from the same sample are listed, as sequenced in a study of beta chain features in type 1 diabetes. cDNA synthesis used the whole RNA isolate, giving expressed TCRB sequences. Measured with immunoSEQ multiplex PCR; TCRdb has only the in-frame clones, and not every one. The repertoire consists of 300,000 to 450,000 clones, with about 20% occurring once and the leading ten covering under 0.05%. Sequencing used naive CD4+ T cells from blood. The receptors shown here come from a woman in her late teens or twenties in good health.

This chain connects TRBV4-1 to TRBJ2-3, with D possibly being TRBD2 (6 bases). From germline, CDR1 is MGHRA and CDR2 YSYEKL. The length of the CDR3 is 15 residues. V shed 1 base and J shed 4 bases, with 12 bases lying between them. The CDR3 nucleotides read TGCGCCAGCAGCCAAGCGGGACTCCCTCCAGATACGCAGTATTTT. The encoded protein is CASSQAGLPPDTQYF.

The V call is TRBV18, the J call TRBJ2-7, with a possible D match to TRBD2 (5 bases). The CDR3 length is 12 residues. CDR1 and CDR2 from the germline V gene are KGHSH and LQKENI. V lost 1 base and J lost 7, with 8 bases in between. CDR3 protein: CASSPLGEEQYF. Here the CDR3 DNA reads TGTGCCAGCTCACCACTCGGGGAAGAGCAGTACTTC.

The rearrangement joins TRBV7-6 to TRBJ2-7; tentative D call: TRBD2 (6 bases). The V and J ends lost 3 bases and 6 bases respectively, with 12 bases between them. The CDR3 has 13 amino acids. CDR1 SGHVS and CDR2 FNYEAQ come from the germline V gene. In nucleotides, the CDR3 is TGTGCCAGCAGCTTGGAGCCCGGGGGCGAGCAGTACTTC. Translated, it gives CASSLEPGGEQYF.

V and J are TRBV30 and TRBJ2-1; 7 nucleotides align to TRBD2. Germline CDR1 is GTSNPN and CDR2 is SVGIG (reference sequence). V shed 3 bases, J shed 4 bases, and the junction held 3 bases outside the gene matches. CDR3 length: 13 amino acids. The CDR3 sequence is CAWRPGLYNEQFF. In nucleotides, the CDR3 is TGTGCCTGGAGACCGGGACTATACAATGAGCAGTTCTTC.

The rearrangement links TRBV11-2 to TRBJ2-1; the match to TRBD2 covers 8 bases. This CDR3 has 14 residues. Looked up from germline, CDR1 is SGHAT and CDR2 is FQNNGV. With 8 bases clipped from V and 6 bases from J, the junction kept 9 bases outside the gene matches. CDR3 nucleotide sequence: TGTGCCAGCGACAGCGGGAGAGGGGGCAATGAGCAGTTCTTC. Its protein is CASDSGRGGNEQFF.

This clone occurred a few times. J is TRBJ2-5 and V is TRBV2; unclear D gene. Germline CDR1 reads SNHLY; CDR2 reads FYNNEI. The CDR3 covers 10 residues. Trimming removed 7 bases at V and 4 bases at J, with 4 bases between. In nucleotides, the CDR3 is TGTGCCAGCATCTTAGAGACCCAGTACTTC. This codes for CASILETQYF.

CDR3 in DNA: TGTGCCAGCAGCTTGGCACCGACCTACGAGCAGTACTTC. As protein: CASSLAPTYEQYF. V usage is TRBV7-2 and J usage is TRBJ2-7, with unresolved D. Trimming removed 3 bases from V and 2 bases from J, with 8 bases in between. Germline-derived CDR1 and CDR2 are SGHTA and FQGNSA. The CDR3 has 13 residues.

This clone was detected a few times. The chain employs TRBV5-1 and TRBJ2-1; 7 nucleotides match TRBD1. CDR1 and CDR2 from the germline V gene are SGHRS and YFSETQ. V lost 4 bases, J lost 0 bases, and 4 bases stayed unmatched. This CDR3 spans 15 amino acids. The CDR3, as DNA: TGCGCCAGCAGCCCCGGGACAGTCTCCTACAATGAGCAGTTCTTC. Its protein is CASSPGTVSYNEQFF.

This clone has only a few counts. This chain joins TRBV7-9 and TRBJ2-5; D might be TRBD1 (5 bases). The CDR3 extends over 17 amino acids. The germline gives CDR1 SEHNR, CDR2 FQNEAQ (reference sequence). With 5 bases removed from V and 1 base from J, the gap between germline ends came to 20 bases. CDR3 coding DNA: TGTGCCAGCAGCGTAAGGGCGACAGCCGCCCTCCAAGAGACCCAGTACTTC. Its protein product is CASSVRATAALQETQYF.

This clone was counted between two and nine times. This CDR3 is also generated by other DNA sequences in the sample. The chain uses TRBV30 and TRBJ2-5; the D is unclear. The CDR3 extends over 11 amino acids. Germline assignment: CDR1 GTSNPN and CDR2 SVGIG (reference sequence). Deletions cut 1 base from V and 3 bases from J, with 3 bases between. CDR3 region: CAWSAEETQYF. In DNA, the CDR3 is TGTGCCTGGAGTGCGGAAGAGACCCAGTACTTC.

The table lists this clone with a few counts. The V call is TRBV19, the J call TRBJ2-5; D call uncertain. Trimming removed 4 bases at V and 3 bases at J, with 12 bases between. There are 14 residues in the CDR3. Looked up from germline, CDR1 is LNHDA and CDR2 is SQIVND (reference sequence). CDR3 protein: CASSTLQKEETQYF. In DNA, the CDR3 is TGTGCCAGTAGTACGTTACAGAAGGAAGAGACCCAGTACTTC.

The genes are TRBV19 and TRBJ1-2; perhaps TRBD1 as D (6 bases). Germline V gene sequence: CDR1 LNHDA, CDR2 SQIVND (reference sequence). V was trimmed by 4 bases and J by 2 bases, leaving 11 bases between them. The CDR3 has 14 residues. In DNA form, the CDR3 reads TGTGCCAGTAGTAAAGTACAGGGAAACTATGGCTACACCTTC. It yields the protein CASSKVQGNYGYTF. Full variable domain (rest looked up from reference TRBV19 and TRBJ1-2): DGGITQSPKYLFRKEGQNVTLSCEQNLNHDAMYWYRQDPGQGLRLIYYSQIVNDFQKGDIAEGYSVSREKKESFPLTVTSAQKNPTAFYLCASSKVQGNYGYTFGSGTRLTVV.

This clone was found once. As DNA, the CDR3 is TGCGCCAGCAGCTCCCTGACAGGGTACGAGCAGTACTTC. Protein product: CASSSLTGYEQYF. The V gene is TRBV5-1, the J gene TRBJ2-7; 7 bases are shared with TRBD1. The CDR3 is made up of 13 amino acids. Germline V gene sequence: CDR1 SGHRS, CDR2 YFSETQ. V shed 3 bases, J shed 4 bases, and the junction held 4 bases outside the gene matches.

A few counts support this clone. The chain links TRBV7-2 to TRBJ2-1; the match to TRBD2 covers 14 bases. Germline CDR1 is SGHTA and CDR2 is FQGNSA. The CDR3 is 15 amino acids. V shed 4 bases, J shed 6 bases, and the junction held 2 bases outside the gene matches. The CDR3 DNA is TGTGCCAGCAGCTCCGGACTAGCGGGGGGCAATGAGCAGTTCTTC. This encodes CASSSGLAGGNEQFF.

This clone has only a few counts. The chain joins TRBV4-1 to TRBJ2-1, with D tentatively TRBD2 (6 bases). The germline CDR1 and CDR2 sequences are MGHRA and YSYEKL. CDR3 length: 14 residues. Trimming left V 3 bases short and J 8 bases short, with 14 bases between. DNA for the CDR3: TGCGCCAGCAGCCAGAGTGGACTAAGTGATGAGCAGTTCTTC. Translating gives CASSQSGLSDEQFF.

This clone was observed a few times. This chain joins TRBV11-2 and TRBJ2-3, with D possibly matching TRBD2 (6 bases). With 4 bases removed from V and 1 base from J, the gap between germline ends came to 12 bases. The CDR3 loop spans 15 amino acids. Germline V gene data show CDR1 as SGHAT and CDR2 as FQNNGV. The CDR3 region is CASSSLAKGTDTQYF. CDR3 coding DNA: TGTGCCAGCAGCTCGCTAGCGAAGGGCACAGATACGCAGTATTTT. Full variable domain (rest looked up from reference TRBV11-2 and TRBJ2-3): EAGVAQSPRYKIIEKRQSVAFWCNPISGHATLYWYQQILGQGPKLLIQFQNNGVVDDSQLPKDRFSAERLKGVDSTLKIQPAKLEDSAVYLCASSSLAKGTDTQYFGPGTRLTVL.

The V call is TRBV9, the J call TRBJ2-3; no clear D. Trimming took 4 bases from V and 3 from J, leaving 6 bases between them. Germline loops: CDR1 SGDLS, CDR2 YYNGEE. This CDR3 region has 12 residues. The DNA of the CDR3 is TGTGCCAGCAGCTCCCCAACAGATACGCAGTATTTT. It specifies CASSSPTDTQYF. Drawing the rest from reference TRBV9 and TRBJ2-3, the complete variable domain is DSGVTQTPKHLITATGQRVTLRCSPRSGDLSVYWYQQSLDQGLQFLIQYYNGEERAKGNILERFSAQQFPDLHSELNLSSLELGDSALYFCASSSPTDTQYFGPGTRLTVL.

Only a few counts were recorded for this clone. V usage is TRBV18 and J usage is TRBJ2-5; maybe TRBD2 (6 bases). V was clipped by 6 bases and J by 2 bases, with 16 bases between them. CDR1 is KGHSH, CDR2 LQKENI, per germline. The CDR3 loop spans 15 amino acids. CDR3 sequence reads: CASSPGGGRQETQYF. In nucleotides, the CDR3 is TGTGCCAGCTCTCCAGGTGGAGGGAGGCAAGAGACCCAGTACTTC.

The chain links TRBV19 to TRBJ2-4; D might be TRBD1 (6 bases). The CDR3 length is 14 residues. V shed 2 bases and J shed 12 bases, with 17 bases lying between them. Per the germline V gene, CDR1 is LNHDA and CDR2 is SQIVND (reference sequence). CDR3 nucleotide sequence: TGTGCCAGTAGTATACCGGGACAAACCCTGTCTCAGTACTTC. Its protein product is CASSIPGQTLSQYF.

V usage is TRBV7-2 and J usage is TRBJ1-4; no clear D. V shed 2 bases and J shed 4 bases, with 8 bases lying between them. Germline V CDR1 and CDR2: SGHTA, FQGNSA. The CDR3 loop spans 14 amino acids. The DNA for the CDR3 is TGTGCCAGCAGCTTAAGTCTAGTTAATGAAAAACTGTTTTTT. Protein product: CASSLSLVNEKLFF.

The V call is TRBV29-1, the J call TRBJ2-7; 8 bases agree with TRBD1. The CDR3 length is 11 residues. Trimming at V came to 7 bases and at J to 7 bases, leaving 6 bases not matched to a gene. Germline-derived CDR1 and CDR2 are SQVTM and ANQGSEA. This CDR3 is CSGLTGDEQYF. CDR3 sequence (DNA): TGCAGCGGTCTGACAGGGGATGAGCAGTACTTC.

This clone turned up a few times. This CDR3 reads CASSIGPQTNEQFF. DNA for the CDR3: TGTGCCAGTAGTATAGGGCCTCAAACCAATGAGCAGTTCTTC. The V gene is TRBV19, the J gene TRBJ2-1, with D unclear. The CDR3 runs 14 residues. V lost 1 base and J 6 bases, leaving 10 bases between the germline ends. Germline values: CDR1 LNHDA, CDR2 SQIVND (reference sequence).